This T cell receptor (beta chain) came from a study of T cell repertoires in cytomegalovirus infection. About the research overall: Used in the study were CMV epitopes, some recently identified and HLA-C-restricted, others well-studied and HLA-B-restricted.

Whole-study findings and limits: Public TCR beta family frequency separated CMV-and-HLA carriers, including in an independent cohort.

Germline V lookup: CDR1 SGHTA, CDR2 FQGNSA. V lost 7 bases and J lost 0; bases outside the gene matches: 9. The CDR3 has 15 amino acids. This clonotype has ten or more counts. Its cognate antigen is unknown. TCRdb passed the reads through MiXCR, listing each CDR3 protein once. The repertoire consists of a few hundred thousand distinct CDR3 sequences, with around two fifths occurring once and the leading ten covering around 48%. The chain is built from TRBV7-2 and TRBJ2-7, with TRBD1 matching over 7 bases. The clonotype comes from a human donor in good health (CMV status not recorded). Some clones in this sample may be carry-over from other donors' samples. Sequences were derived from cultured PBMCs, sampled from culture after CMV antigen stimulation. CDR3 residues: CASTPDRASSYEQYF. In DNA form, the CDR3 reads TGTGCCAGCACCCCCGACAGGGCGAGCTCCTACGAGCAGTACTTC.